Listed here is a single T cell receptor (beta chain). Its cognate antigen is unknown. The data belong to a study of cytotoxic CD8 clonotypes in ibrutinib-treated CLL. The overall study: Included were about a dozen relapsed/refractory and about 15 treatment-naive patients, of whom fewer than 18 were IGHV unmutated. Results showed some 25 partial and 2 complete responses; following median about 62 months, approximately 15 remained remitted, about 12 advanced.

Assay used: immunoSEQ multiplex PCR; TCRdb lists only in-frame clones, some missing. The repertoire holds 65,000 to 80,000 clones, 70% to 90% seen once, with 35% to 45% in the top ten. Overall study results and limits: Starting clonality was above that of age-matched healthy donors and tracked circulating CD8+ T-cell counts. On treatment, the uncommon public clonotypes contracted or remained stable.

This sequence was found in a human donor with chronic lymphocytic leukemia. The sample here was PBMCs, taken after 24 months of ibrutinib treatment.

CDR3 coding DNA: TGTGCCAGCAGTGCCCGGACAGGGGGAACTTTCTCTGGAAACACCATATATTTT. Protein product: CASSARTGGTFSGNTIYF. The rearrangement joins TRBV2 to TRBJ1-3; TRBD1 matches at 10 bases. The CDR3 extends over 18 amino acids. With V trimmed by 4 bases and J by 0 bases, 9 bases remained unmatched. Per the germline V gene, CDR1 is SNHLY and CDR2 is FYNNEI.